This TCR beta chain was observed in a study of shared clonotypes between healthy human individuals (dated by TCRdb to between 2020 and 2021). Regarding the study in general: A few men and a couple of women, aged 18 to 49 years, made up the cohort. To estimate repertoire size and how much clonotypes are shared between individuals, the study performed deep sequencing of blood TCR repertoires from roughly five healthy adults. Libraries were prepared and TCR repertoires were sequenced by different laboratories using diverse techniques, in order to increase sequencing depth and limit assay-specific biases. For each donor, three plates each were used for CD4 naive and CD4 memory, two plates were used for CD8 naive, and one plate was used for CD8 memory. Per donor, leukapheresis produced somewhere between about 0.94 and 9.5 billion PBMCs. The full study reports these points: Pairwise subsampling led to the expectation that sequencing depth would affect the degree of clonotype sharing among donors. Sampling was restricted to blood, and TCR repertoires in tissue are likely to differ from TCR repertoires in blood. Even with the large sequencing depth, rarefaction of the sorted-subset datasets indicated that sequencing was incomplete. Because the study included a small number of donors, the genetic and exposure-history diversity represented was limited. Compared with non-shared clonotypes, the clonotypes found in all four sorted-subset donors had higher generation probabilities. Larger estimated clonotype richness was generally found for naive subsets than for memory subsets. Approximately 5% of naive CD4, 3.5% of naive CD8, approximately 2.2% of memory CD4, and about 0.4% of memory CD8 clonotypes were shared across several donors.

TCR CDR3 regions were amplified from genomic DNA by multiplex PCR using the deep immunoSEQ assay. Extracted genomic DNA from each cell subset was spread evenly across all wells of several immunoSEQ 96-well plates, with each plate serving as a replicate. For sorted subsets, 200 to 250 ng genomic DNA, equal to 30,000 to 35,000 T cell genomes, was loaded into each replicate PCR. Purified libraries were measured with a Qubit 3.0 fluorometer, size-checked on a Bioanalyzer 2100, and measured again with the KAPA Library Quantification kit. Each immunoSEQ 96-well plate was sequenced on its own single-read 150-cycle Illumina NextSeq 550 flow cell. In the authors' own workflow: Because the immunoSEQ output included only junctional sequences and no quality scores, the filtering could not be the same as the filtering used for full-length reads. Sequences were annotated with PyIR, a Python wrapper for IgBLAST v1.9, and V/J genes and CDR3 were assigned using IMGT germline references. Any read was removed if the V/J assignment was weak (E-value above 1e-6), the CDR3 was missing, or the read contained stop codons, out-of-frame junctions, or ambiguous translated residues. A V3J clonotype was defined by an identical inferred V gene, J gene, and CDR3 amino acid sequence. Percentage overlap between repertoires was computed as shared unique clonotypes divided by the size of the smaller repertoire. Repertoire richness was assessed with RTK rarefaction, the Chao1 estimator, and Recon v2.1 estimates of unobserved clonotypes. Generation probabilities for all TCRbeta clonotypes obtained by the gDNA method from a handful of donors were computed using OLGA. In its TCRdb copy, this immuneACCESS table keeps in-frame sequences only and misses some clones. Where compared with another copy, unresolved V genes explain less than half of these, and the others have no known cause. That table furnishes V, J and clone size, whereas the DNA furnished D and trimming. The sample table holds some 2 million clones, of which roughly 94% were seen once. The ten largest clones represent 0.95% to 1.5% of the sample.

Trimming accounts for 9 bases at V and 0 bases at J, while the number of junction bases matched to no gene is 7. The CDR3 runs 15 amino acids, cysteine and phenylalanine included. Left in the record is the CDR3 DNA by itself, 45 bases read in frame from the first base. CDR1 and CDR2 were assigned from the germline V gene as MDHEN and SYDVKM. As for this clone: It has no known antigen specificity. The input lacks base qualities; no much larger clone sits a single base away.

For the CD8 naive samples, CD45RO-negative cells were positively selected for CCR7, yielding a CD45RA+CCR7+ population from which TemRA cells were excluded. Donors were healthy HIV-negative adults with no recently reported acute infections or vaccinations. All donors were Caucasian adults living in Nashville, Tennessee, USA. Blood was obtained by leukapheresis, after which PBMCs were separated by Ficoll-Histopaque density gradient centrifugation and cryopreserved in liquid nitrogen vapor phase. Purity and quantity of every magnetically sorted T cell population were checked by analytical flow cytometry. Genomic DNA was isolated from each sorted fraction and quantified by UV absorbance on a Nanodrop 2000c.

The sequence derives from a man between 18 and 29 years old in good health. The material sequenced was naive CD8+ T cells sorted from blood. Read against the paper, the sample's cell subset or site label means: CD45RA+CCR7+. The chain couples TRBV28 to TRBJ2-1; the junction holds 8 bases that match TRBD2. The CDR3 amino acid sequence is: CASLAGGRSYNEQFF. The sequence in DNA is TGTGCCAGTCTGGCGGGGGGACGCTCCTACAATGAGCAGTTCTTC.